This T cell receptor beta chain was identified during a study of somatic mutations in cytotoxic T cells in rheumatoid arthritis. Study summary: Flow cytometry sorted some V beta antibody-stained T-cell populations to nearly 100% purity, V beta1+ cells among them being sequenced for TCRB.

Produced via immunoSEQ multiplex PCR; TCRdb's table is partial and in-frame only. The table includes about 17,000 clones, approximately 84% detected once. Overall study findings and caveats: The antigen targets of the expanded CD8+ clones lacked identification. CD8+ clonality increased with age in rheumatoid arthritis patients but not in healthy controls.

Germline V gene data show CDR1 as MGHRA and CDR2 as YSYEKL. The V end lost 3 bases, the J end lost 2 bases, and 14 bases lay between the germline ends. This CDR3 comprises 15 residues. For this clone: Its specificity is unknown.

Sequenced material: CD8+ T cells sorted from blood. The V gene is TRBV4-1, the J gene TRBJ2-7; TRBD1 is a possible D gene (6 bases). The clonotype was recovered from an adult with rheumatoid arthritis. The DNA of the CDR3 is TGCGCCAGCAGCCAGGACAGCGCCGGTCCCTACGAGCAGTACTTC. This translates into CASSQDSAGPYEQYF.